This note documents a single T cell receptor (beta chain) sequence. The antigen is unknown. This sample was included in a study of cytomegalovirus exposure and HLA in healthy donors. Findings and limits, study-wide: Reportedly, HLA-A and HLA-B alleles of most subjects were accurately predicted from TCR beta.

Vbeta (60) and Jbeta (13) primers were used in the PCR. As processed by the authors: A follow-up analysis tallied 73 million or so unique TCR beta chains, roughly 11 million shared. Only in-frame clones appear in the TCRdb table, and some are missing; sequencing was by immunoSEQ multiplex PCR. V and J calls and clone size are those listed in that table; D and trimming were worked out from the DNA. The table has approximately 100,000 clones, about four fifths seen once. The CDR3 is 13 amino acids. The germline gives CDR1 LNHDA, CDR2 SQIVND (reference sequence). V dropped 4 bases and J dropped 6 bases, with 12 bases sitting between them.

The sequenced sample was PBMCs. This sequence joins TRBV19 and TRBJ1-1; D remains unclear. The sequence came from a woman aged 40-49 years in good health and CMV-seronegative. CDR3 in amino acids: CASSTSFPSEAFF. The CDR3 nucleotides read TGTGCCAGTAGTACCTCGTTTCCCTCTGAAGCTTTCTTT. The full variable domain, with the rest looked up from reference TRBV19 and TRBJ1-1, is DGGITQSPKYLFRKEGQNVTLSCEQNLNHDAMYWYRQDPGQGLRLIYYSQIVNDFQKGDIAEGYSVSREKKESFPLTVTSAQKNPTAFYLCASSTSFPSEAFFGQGTRLTVV.